The present T cell receptor (beta chain) was sequenced within a study of T cell changes during pregnancy in multiple sclerosis. Sequenced by immunoSEQ multiplex PCR; TCRdb stores in-frame clones only, minus some. Found here are about 40,000 clones, 94% of them singletons; the top ten hold 0.3% to 0.4%. V lost 8 bases and J 5 bases, leaving 16 bases between the germline ends. The CDR3 sequence is 15 residues long. Per the germline V gene, CDR1 is MNHEY and CDR2 is SMNVEV (reference sequence). The source was CD4+ T cells from peripheral blood mononuclear cells, collected after pregnancy. This clonotype was obtained from a female donor with multiple sclerosis, enrolled in a pregnancy study. J is TRBJ1-6 and V is TRBV27, with D hard to call. CDR3 coding DNA: TGTGCCAGCGGAGCTGTCGGAACCCATAATTCACCCCTCCACTTT. This gives the protein CASGAVGTHNSPLHF.